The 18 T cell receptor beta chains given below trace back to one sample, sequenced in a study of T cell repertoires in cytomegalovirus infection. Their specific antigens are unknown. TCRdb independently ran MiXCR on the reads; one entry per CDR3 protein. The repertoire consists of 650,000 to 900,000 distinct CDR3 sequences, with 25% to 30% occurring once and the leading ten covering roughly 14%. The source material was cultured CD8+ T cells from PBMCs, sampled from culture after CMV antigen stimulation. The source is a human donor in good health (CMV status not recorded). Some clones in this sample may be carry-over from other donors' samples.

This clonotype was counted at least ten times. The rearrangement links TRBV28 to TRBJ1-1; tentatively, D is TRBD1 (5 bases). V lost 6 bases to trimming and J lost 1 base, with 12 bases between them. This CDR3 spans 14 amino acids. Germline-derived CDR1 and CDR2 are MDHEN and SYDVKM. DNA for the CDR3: TGTGCCAGCAGCTCATCGGGGCGGAACACTGAAGCTTTCTTT. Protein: CASSSSGRNTEAFF.

CDR3 nucleotide sequence: TGTGCCAGCCGCCCGACGGATTTCGGGCAGCCCCAGCATTTT. Protein: CASRPTDFGQPQHF. The V and J genes are TRBV12-3 or TRBV12-4 and TRBJ1-5, with no clear D. The CDR3 is made up of 14 amino acids. Trimming pared 8 bases from V and 7 bases from J, leaving 18 bases between.

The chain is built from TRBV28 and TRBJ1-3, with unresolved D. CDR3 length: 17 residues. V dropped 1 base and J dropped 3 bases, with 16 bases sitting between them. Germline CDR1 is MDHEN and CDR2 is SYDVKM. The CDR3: CASSLSMSHQFGNTIYF. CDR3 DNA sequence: TGTGCCAGCAGTTTATCGATGTCCCATCAGTTTGGAAACACCATATATTTT.

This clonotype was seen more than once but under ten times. The CDR3 loop reads CASKGSSYNSPLHF. The CDR3 DNA follows: TGTGCCAGCAAGGGGAGCTCCTATAATTCACCCCTCCACTTT. The chain employs TRBV27 and TRBJ1-6, with D maybe TRBD1 (5 bases). Germline CDR1 is MNHEY and CDR2 is SMNVEV (reference sequence). V lost 7 bases and J 0 bases, leaving 7 bases between the germline ends. The CDR3 runs to 14 residues.

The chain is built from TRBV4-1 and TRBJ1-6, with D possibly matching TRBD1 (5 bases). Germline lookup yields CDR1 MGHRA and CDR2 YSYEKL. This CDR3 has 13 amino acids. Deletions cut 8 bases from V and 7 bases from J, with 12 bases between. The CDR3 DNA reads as TGCGCCAGCGGGGGGGGGAACAATTCACCCCTCCACTTT. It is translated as CASGGGNNSPLHF.

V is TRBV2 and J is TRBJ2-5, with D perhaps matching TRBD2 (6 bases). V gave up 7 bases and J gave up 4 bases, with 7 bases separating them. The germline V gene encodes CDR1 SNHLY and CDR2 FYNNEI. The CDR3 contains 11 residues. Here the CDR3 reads CASTTRETQYF. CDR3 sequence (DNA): TGTGCCAGCACGACTAGAGAGACCCAGTACTTC. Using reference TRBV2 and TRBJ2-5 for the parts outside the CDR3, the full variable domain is EPEVTQTPSHQVTQMGQEVILRCVPISNHLYFYWYRQILGQKVEFLVSFYNNEISEKSEIFDDQFSVERPDGSNFTLKIRSTKLEDSAMYFCASTTRETQYFGPGTRLLVL.

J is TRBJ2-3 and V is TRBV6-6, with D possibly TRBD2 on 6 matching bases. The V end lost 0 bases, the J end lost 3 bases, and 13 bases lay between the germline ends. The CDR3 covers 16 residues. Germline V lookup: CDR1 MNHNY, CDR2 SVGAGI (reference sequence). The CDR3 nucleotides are TGTGCCAGCAGTTACTCTGATGGAGGGAGGACAGATACGCAGTATTTT. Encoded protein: CASSYSDGGRTDTQYF.

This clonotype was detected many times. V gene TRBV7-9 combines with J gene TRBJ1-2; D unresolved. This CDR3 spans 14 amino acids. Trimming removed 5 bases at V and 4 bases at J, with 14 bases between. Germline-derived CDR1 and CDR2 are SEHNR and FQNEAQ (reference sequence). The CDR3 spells CASSEVGLIYGYTF. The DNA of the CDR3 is TGTGCCAGCAGCGAAGTGGGTTTGATCTATGGCTACACCTTC.

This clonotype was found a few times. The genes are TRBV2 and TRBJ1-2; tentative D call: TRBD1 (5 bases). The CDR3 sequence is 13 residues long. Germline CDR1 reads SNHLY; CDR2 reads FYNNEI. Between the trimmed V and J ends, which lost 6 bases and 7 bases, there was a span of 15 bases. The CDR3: CASRDQGGFGYTF. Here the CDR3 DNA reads TGTGCCAGCAGGGACCAGGGAGGATTTGGCTACACCTTC.

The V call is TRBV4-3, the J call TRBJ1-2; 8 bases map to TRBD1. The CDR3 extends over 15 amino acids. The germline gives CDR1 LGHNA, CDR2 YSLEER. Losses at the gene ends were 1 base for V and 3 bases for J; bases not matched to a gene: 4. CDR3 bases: TGCGCCAGCAGCCAAGGACAGGGGCAGGACTATGGCTACACCTTC. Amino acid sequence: CASSQGQGQDYGYTF.

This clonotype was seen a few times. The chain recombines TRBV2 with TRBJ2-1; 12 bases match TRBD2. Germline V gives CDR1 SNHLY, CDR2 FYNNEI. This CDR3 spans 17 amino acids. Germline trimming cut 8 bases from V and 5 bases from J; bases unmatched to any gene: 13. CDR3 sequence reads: CASLGLAGGPVDNEQFF. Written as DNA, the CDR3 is TGTGCCAGCTTAGGGCTAGCGGGGGGGCCGGTGGACAATGAGCAGTTCTTC.

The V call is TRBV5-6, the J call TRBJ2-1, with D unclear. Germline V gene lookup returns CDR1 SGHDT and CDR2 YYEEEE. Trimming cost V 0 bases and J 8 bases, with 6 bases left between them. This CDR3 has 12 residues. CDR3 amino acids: CASSLVGHEQFF. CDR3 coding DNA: TGTGCCAGCAGCTTGGTGGGTCATGAGCAGTTCTTC.

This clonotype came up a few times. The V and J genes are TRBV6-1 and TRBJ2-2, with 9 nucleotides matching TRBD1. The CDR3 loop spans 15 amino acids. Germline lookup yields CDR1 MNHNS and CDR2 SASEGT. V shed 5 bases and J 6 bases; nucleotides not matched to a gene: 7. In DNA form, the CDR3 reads TGTGCCAGCAGTTTTCGGGACAGGGAGGCCGGGGAGCTGTTTTTT. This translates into CASSFRDREAGELFF.

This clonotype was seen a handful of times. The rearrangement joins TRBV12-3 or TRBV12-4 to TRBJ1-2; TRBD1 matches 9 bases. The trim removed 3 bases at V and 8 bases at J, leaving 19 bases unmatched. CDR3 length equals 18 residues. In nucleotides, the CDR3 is TGTGCCAGCAGTTTCCTCCAATACTCCGGGACAGGGATCGGCGGCTACACCTTC. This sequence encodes CASSFLQYSGTGIGGYTF.

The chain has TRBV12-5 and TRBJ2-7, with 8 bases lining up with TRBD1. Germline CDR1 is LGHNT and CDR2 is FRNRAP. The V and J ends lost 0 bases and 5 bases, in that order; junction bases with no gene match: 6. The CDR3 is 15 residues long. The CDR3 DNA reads TGTGCTAGTGGTTTGGTGCTCAGGGGGCCACACGAGCAGTACTTC. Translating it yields CASGLVLRGPHEQYF.

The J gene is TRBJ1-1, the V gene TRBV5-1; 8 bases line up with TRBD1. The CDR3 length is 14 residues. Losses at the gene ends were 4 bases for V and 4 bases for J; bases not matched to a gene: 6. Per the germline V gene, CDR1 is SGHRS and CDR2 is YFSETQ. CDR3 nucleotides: TGCGCCAGCAGCGGAGGACAGGGAGCCACTGAAGCTTTCTTT. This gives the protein CASSGGQGATEAFF.

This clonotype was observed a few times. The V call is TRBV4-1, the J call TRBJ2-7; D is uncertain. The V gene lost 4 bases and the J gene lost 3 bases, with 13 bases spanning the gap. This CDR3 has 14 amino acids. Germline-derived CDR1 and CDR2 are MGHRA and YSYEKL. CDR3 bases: TGCGCCAGCAGCCCGATGATGGGTTACTACGAGCAGTACTTC. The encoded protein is CASSPMMGYYEQYF.

This chain's CDR3 is CASSGDSPQETQYF. The CDR3 bases are TGTGCCAGCAGCGGGGACAGCCCCCAAGAGACCCAGTACTTC. The gene calls are TRBV7-8 and TRBJ2-5; TRBD1 agrees at 7 bases. Trimming removed 5 bases from V and 1 base from J; junction bases left unmatched: 4. Germline CDR1 is SGHVS and CDR2 is FQNEAQ. The CDR3 is 14 residues long.